A single sample is the source of the 5 T cell receptor beta chains below, sequenced in a study of identical twins (dated by TCRdb to the mid-2010s). Library construction relied on 5' RACE. The sequencer listed for this sample is Illumina HiSeq 2000. The public sequencing data were trimmed at Q25 with fastp and processed into clonotypes with MiXCR by TCRdb, which kept only in-frame beta chains. Each CDR3 protein gets just one entry, which takes the most common genes and DNA from the rows behind it. Recorded for this sample are roughly 770,000 distinct CDR3 sequences; about 20% of them occurred a single time. The ten largest clones capture over 10% of the sample. These same data were also listed under a study on T cells expressing NK-cell markers.

The material sequenced was PBMCs. These receptors were collected from a young woman in good health.

The J gene is TRBJ1-2, the V gene TRBV6-5; D remains ambiguous. V lost 0 bases, J lost 1 base, and 15 bases lay in between. CDR1 and CDR2 (germline): MNHEY, SVGAGI. CDR3 size: 17 residues. The CDR3 DNA sequence: TGTGCCAGCAGTTACTCGAAGAGCGCAAATCTTAACTATGGCTACACCTTC. Protein sequence: CASSYSKSANLNYGYTF.

Points on this clonotype: At one boundary the junction diverges from the germline segment, which might be a read error. The rearrangement uses TRBV4-2 and TRBJ1-2; 9 positions match TRBD1. This CDR3 contains 14 residues. Germline V gene data show CDR1 as LGHNA and CDR2 as YNFKEQ. For the CDR3, the DNA is TGTGCCGGCAGCCAAGACAGGGGGACCTATGGCTACACCTTC. It yields the protein CAGSQDRGTYGYTF.

This clonotype has a handful of counts. The V and J genes are TRBV5-5 and TRBJ2-1, with D hard to call. Germline V lookup: CDR1 SGHKS, CDR2 YYEKEE (reference sequence). CDR3 length equals 11 residues. V was shortened by 1 base and J by 10 bases, with 6 bases between the two germline ends. This CDR3 reads CASSLSAEQFF. CDR3 DNA sequence: TGTGCCAGCAGCTTGTCAGCCGAGCAGTTCTTC.

The rearrangement joins TRBV20-1 to TRBJ2-3; D gene uncertain. Germline CDR1 reads DFQATT; CDR2 reads SNEGSKA (reference sequence). Deletions cut 0 bases from V and 3 bases from J, with 10 bases between. This CDR3 is 14 amino acids long. CDR3 DNA: TGCAGTGCTAGAGAGGGCCAGGTGACAGATACGCAGTATTTT. Amino acid sequence: CSAREGQVTDTQYF.

The chain uses TRBV29-1 and TRBJ1-2, with a tentative D call TRBD1 (5 bases). Trimming shortened V by 7 bases and J by 13 bases, and 19 bases separated the two germline ends. The germline CDR1 and CDR2 sequences are SQVTM and ANQGSEA. The CDR3 consists of 11 residues. The CDR3 nucleotides are TGCAGCGCCGGAACAGGTTCACCCCCCACCTTC. Its protein is CSAGTGSPPTF.